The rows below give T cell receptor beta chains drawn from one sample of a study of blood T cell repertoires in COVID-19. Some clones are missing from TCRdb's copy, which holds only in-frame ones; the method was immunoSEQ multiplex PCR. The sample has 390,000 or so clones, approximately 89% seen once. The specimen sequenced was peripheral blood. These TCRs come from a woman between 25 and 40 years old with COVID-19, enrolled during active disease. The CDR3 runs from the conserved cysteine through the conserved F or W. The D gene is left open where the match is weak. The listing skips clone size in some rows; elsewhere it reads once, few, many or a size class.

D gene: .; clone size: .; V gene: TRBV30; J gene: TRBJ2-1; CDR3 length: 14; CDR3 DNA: TGTGCCTGGAGTTGGTCGGGAGCAGGCAATGAGCAGTTCTTC; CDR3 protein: CAWSWSGAGNEQFF
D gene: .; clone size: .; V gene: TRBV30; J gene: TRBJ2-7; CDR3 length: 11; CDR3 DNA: TGTGCCTGGAGTCTAGGCTACGAGCAGTACTTC; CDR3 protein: CAWSLGYEQYF
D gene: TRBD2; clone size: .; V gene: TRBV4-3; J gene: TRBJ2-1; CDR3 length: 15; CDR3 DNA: TGCGCCAGCAGCCAAGAGGCCCAGCGGGAGTCTAGGCAGTTCTTC; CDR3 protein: CASSQEAQRESRQFF
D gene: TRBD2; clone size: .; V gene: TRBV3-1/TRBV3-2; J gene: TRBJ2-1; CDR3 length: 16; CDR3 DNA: TGTGCCAGCAGCCAAGTTGGCGGGAGCGGTCAGGGTGAGCAGTTCTTC; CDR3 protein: CASSQVGGSGQGEQFF
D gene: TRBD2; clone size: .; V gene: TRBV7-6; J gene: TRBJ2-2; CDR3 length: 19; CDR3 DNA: TGTGCCAGCAGCTTCCGGGGACTAGCGGGAGGGGATAACACCGGGGAGCTGTTTTTT; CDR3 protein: CASSFRGLAGGDNTGELFF
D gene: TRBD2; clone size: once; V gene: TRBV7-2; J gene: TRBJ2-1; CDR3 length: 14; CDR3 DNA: TGTGCCAGCAGCACCGGGACTAGGAGGGGCGAGCAGTTCTTC; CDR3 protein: CASSTGTRRGEQFF
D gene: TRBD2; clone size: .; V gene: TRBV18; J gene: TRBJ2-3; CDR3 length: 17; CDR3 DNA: TGTGCCAGCTCACCACTCCCTGGCGGGGGAAGCACAGATACGCAGTATTTT; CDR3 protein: CASSPLPGGGSTDTQYF
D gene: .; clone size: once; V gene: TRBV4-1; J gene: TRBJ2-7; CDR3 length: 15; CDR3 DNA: TGCGCCAGCAGCCAAGTTCTCCGGAGAGCCTACGAGCAGTACTTC; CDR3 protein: CASSQVLRRAYEQYF
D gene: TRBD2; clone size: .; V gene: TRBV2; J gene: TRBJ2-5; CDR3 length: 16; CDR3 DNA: TGTGCCAGCAGTGCCTCACTAGCGGGAGGGGGAGAGACCCAGTACTTC; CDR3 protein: CASSASLAGGGETQYF
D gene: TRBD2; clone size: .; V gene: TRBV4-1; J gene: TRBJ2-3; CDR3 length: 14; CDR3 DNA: TGCGCCAGCAGCCAAGGTGGTAGCGGGAGGGCCCAGTATTTT; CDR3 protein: CASSQGGSGRAQYF
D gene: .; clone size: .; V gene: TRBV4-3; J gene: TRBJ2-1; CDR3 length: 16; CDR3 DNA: TGCGCCAGCAGCCAAGATCAGGTAGCGGCCTACAATGAGCAGTTCTTC; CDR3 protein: CASSQDQVAAYNEQFF